Each of the 28 T cell receptor beta chains below was sequenced from the same sample in a study of shared clonotypes between healthy human individuals (TCRdb year 2020). Library preparation was by the immunoSEQ multiplex PCR assay. Here the immuneACCESS table is served through TCRdb, limited to in-frame sequences with V and J called. Missing clones are a known gap in these copies; in checked studies unresolved V genes cover under half, and the rest lacks a known reason. Recorded for this sample are over a million clones; approximately 98.5% of them occurred a single time. The ten largest clones take up 0.3% to 0.45% of the sample. Sequencing input: naive CD4+ T cells sorted from blood. The sample's cell subset or site label, decoded: CD45RA+ positively selected. The receptors stem from a man aged 30-40 years in good health.

The chain is built from TRBV18 and TRBJ1-1; D unclear. Trimming left V 6 bases short and J 1 base short, with 15 bases between. Germline V gene data show CDR1 as KGHSH and CDR2 as LQKENI. This CDR3 contains 15 residues. DNA of the CDR3: TGTGCCAGCTCCCCAAGCCCGACGGCGAACACTGAAGCTTTCTTT. Its translation: CASSPSPTANTEAFF.

V usage is TRBV27 and J usage is TRBJ1-2, with D perhaps matching TRBD1 (5 bases). The CDR3 spans 13 residues. Per germline, CDR1 MNHEY and CDR2 SMNVEV (reference sequence). V lost 3 bases and J lost 8, with 13 bases in between. The CDR3 DNA sequence: TGTGCCAGCAGTTTTTGGGGACTGCAGGGCTACACCTTC. As protein: CASSFWGLQGYTF.

The chain carries TRBV14 and TRBJ1-4; weak D call: TRBD1 (6 bases). Germline CDR1 and CDR2: SGHDN and FVKESK. CDR3 length: 14 amino acids. V was pared by 1 base and J by 7 bases, with 10 bases between. The CDR3 loop reads CASSQGWTVEKLFF. The CDR3 DNA is TGTGCCAGCAGCCAAGGATGGACAGTTGAAAAACTGTTTTTT.

The chain couples TRBV2 to TRBJ2-7, with 9 bases matching TRBD1. The ends lost 7 bases at V and 4 bases at J; junction bases unmatched: 14. The germline V gene has CDR1 SNHLY and CDR2 FYNNEI. There are 16 residues in the CDR3. In nucleotides, the CDR3 is TGTGCCAGCATTCCGGGACAGGGTCCTCTATTTTACGAGCAGTACTTC. As protein: CASIPGQGPLFYEQYF.

A note on this clone: The same CDR3 also results from other DNA sequences found in this sample. The chain carries TRBV29-1 and TRBJ2-3; D is ambiguous. The germline CDR1 and CDR2 sequences are SQVTM and ANQGSEA. This CDR3 contains 11 residues. Between the trimmed V and J ends, which lost 4 bases and 0 bases, there was a span of 2 bases. The CDR3 loop is CSVVSTDTQYF. The CDR3 DNA is TGCAGCGTTGTAAGCACAGATACGCAGTATTTT.

The rearrangement uses TRBV2 and TRBJ2-7, with 12 nucleotides matching TRBD2. V was pared by 6 bases and J by 5 bases, with 5 bases of the junction left unmatched. Germline CDR1 reads SNHLY; CDR2 reads FYNNEI. CDR3 length: 14 residues. CDR3 DNA sequence: TGTGCCAGCAGGAGACTAGCGGGAGTGGACGAGCAGTACTTC. Translating it yields CASRRLAGVDEQYF.

The V and J genes are TRBV14 and TRBJ2-4, with D perhaps matching TRBD1 (5 bases). V lost 2 bases to trimming and J lost 5 bases, with 10 bases between them. The CDR3 totals 14 residues. Germline V lookup: CDR1 SGHDN, CDR2 FVKESK. In DNA, the CDR3 is TGTGCCAGCAGCCAACTGGACACCGAAAACATTCAGTACTTC. It specifies CASSQLDTENIQYF.

The chain combines TRBV5-1 with TRBJ2-7; 9 nucleotides agree with TRBD1. With V trimmed by 3 bases and J by 7 bases, 8 bases remained unmatched. Looked up from germline, CDR1 is SGHRS and CDR2 is YFSETQ. There are 14 residues in the CDR3. CDR3 residues: CASSSRTGAGEQYF. The CDR3 nucleotides read TGCGCCAGCAGCTCGAGGACAGGGGCGGGGGAGCAGTACTTC.

The CDR3 nucleotides read TGTGCCAGCAGGACCGGACTAGCGGGCGTAGGGGAGCAGTACTTC. It codes for CASRTGLAGVGEQYF. The chain has TRBV6-6 and TRBJ2-7, with 11 bases identical to TRBD2. The length of the CDR3 is 15 residues. V lost 6 bases and J lost 7; bases outside the gene matches: 11. CDR1 and CDR2 from the germline V gene are MNHNY and SVGAGI (reference sequence).

V is TRBV10-3 and J is TRBJ2-5; possibly TRBD2 for D (6 bases). Germline V CDR1 and CDR2: ENHRY, SYGVKD. The V end lost 6 bases, the J end lost 3 bases, and 14 bases lay between the germline ends. This CDR3 region has 14 residues. The CDR3 sequence: CAIRDYDGEETQYF. CDR3 DNA sequence: TGTGCCATCAGGGACTATGATGGCGAAGAGACCCAGTACTTC.

The chain employs TRBV7-2 and TRBJ2-7; TRBD2 aligns across 10 bases. V shed 5 bases, J shed 4 bases, and the junction held 20 bases outside the gene matches. The CDR3 covers 19 residues. Per germline, CDR1 SGHTA and CDR2 FQGNSA. The CDR3 is CASSTAESPSSGRRYEQYF. CDR3 sequence (DNA): TGTGCCAGCAGCACCGCGGAAAGCCCCTCTAGCGGGAGACGATACGAGCAGTACTTC.

This sequence joins TRBV10-3 and TRBJ1-2; D gene unclear. The CDR3 spans 11 residues. Trimming left V 4 bases short and J 8 bases short, with 8 bases between. Germline V gene data show CDR1 as ENHRY and CDR2 as SYGVKD. The CDR3 region is CAISGGVGYTF. The DNA of the CDR3 is TGTGCCATCAGTGGGGGAGTCGGCTACACCTTC.

To note about this clone: This CDR3 is also generated by other DNA sequences in the sample. The chain carries TRBV5-6 and TRBJ2-7; D not certain. Trimming cost V 0 bases and J 7 bases, with 5 bases left between them. Germline V gene lookup returns CDR1 SGHDT and CDR2 YYEEEE. This CDR3 is built from 11 residues. The CDR3 DNA follows: TGTGCCAGCAGCTTGGTTGGTGAGCAGTACTTC. It encodes CASSLVGEQYF.

The V and J genes are TRBV5-1 and TRBJ2-3, with D possibly TRBD2 on 5 matching bases. Deletions cut 7 bases from V and 4 bases from J, with 19 bases between. CDR1 and CDR2 from the germline V gene are SGHRS and YFSETQ. The CDR3 consists of 15 residues. DNA of the CDR3: TGCGCCAGCGAAGGGTCGGGGTCCCGAGCAGATACGCAGTATTTT. Protein product: CASEGSGSRADTQYF.

The chain uses TRBV5-6 and TRBJ2-3, with TRBD2 matching 7 bases. The junction had 8 bases not matched to a gene; V was cut back by 2 bases and J by 2 bases. Germline lookup yields CDR1 SGHDT and CDR2 YYEEEE. This CDR3 contains 16 residues. The CDR3 sequence: CASSLRSGTTTDTQYF. The CDR3 coding sequence is TGTGCCAGCAGCTTAAGGAGCGGGACCACCACAGATACGCAGTATTTT.

The chain links TRBV10-3 to TRBJ2-7; D remains ambiguous. Germline V gene sequence: CDR1 ENHRY, CDR2 SYGVKD. The CDR3 contains 17 residues. V was pared by 3 bases and J by 2 bases, with 20 bases between. CDR3 sequence: CAISDPGVNGRTYEQYF. CDR3 in DNA: TGTGCCATCAGTGACCCGGGTGTGAACGGCCGGACCTACGAGCAGTACTTC.

CDR3 nucleotide sequence: TGTGCCAGCAGATCCCCGGGACAGGGGGCTTACGAGCAGTACTTC. Amino acid sequence: CASRSPGQGAYEQYF. The chain recombines TRBV2 with TRBJ2-7; 12 positions agree with TRBD1. The CDR3 consists of 15 residues. V shed 6 bases, J shed 4 bases, and the junction held 7 bases outside the gene matches. CDR1 and CDR2 (germline): SNHLY, FYNNEI.

V usage is TRBV9 and J usage is TRBJ2-7; 8 bases match TRBD2. Germline values: CDR1 SGDLS, CDR2 YYNGEE. J gave up 0 bases and V 7 bases, and 6 bases lay outside the gene matches. This CDR3 is 14 amino acids long. Here the CDR3 DNA reads TGTGCCAGCGGCATAGCGGGGCGCTCCTACGAGCAGTACTTC. This translates into CASGIAGRSYEQYF.

Notes on this clone: Other nucleotide sequences from this sample produce the same CDR3. The chain carries TRBV29-1 and TRBJ2-3; 8 positions match TRBD2. V was pared by 4 bases and J by 1 base, with 4 bases of the junction left unmatched. The CDR3 spans 14 residues. The germline V gene has CDR1 SQVTM and CDR2 ANQGSEA. The CDR3 region is CSVGAAGGTDTQYF. In nucleotides, the CDR3 is TGCAGCGTTGGGGCAGCGGGAGGCACAGATACGCAGTATTTT.

This chain uses TRBV18 with TRBJ2-1; D not resolved. CDR3 size: 16 residues. Germline assignment: CDR1 KGHSH and CDR2 LQKENI. Trimming left V 2 bases short and J 9 bases short, with 20 bases between. The DNA of the CDR3 is TGTGCCAGCTCACCATTGCCTCAAATCGTCCCTGGTGAGCAGTTCTTC. Translation: CASSPLPQIVPGEQFF.

The rearrangement joins TRBV18 to TRBJ1-5; 9 bases map to TRBD1. The CDR3 is 15 residues long. V lost 6 bases to trimming and J lost 11 bases; unmatched junction nucleotides: 14. CDR1 KGHSH and CDR2 LQKENI come from the germline V gene. Written as DNA, the CDR3 is TGTGCCAGCTCTATCACCGGAGACAGGGGGTTCTCCCAGCATTTT. This encodes CASSITGDRGFSQHF.

This clone was counted once. The rearrangement links TRBV18 to TRBJ2-1; possibly TRBD1 or TRBD2 for D (5 bases each). V was clipped by 0 bases and J by 9 bases, with 6 bases between them. The CDR3 contains 12 residues. Germline-derived CDR1 and CDR2 are KGHSH and LQKENI. The CDR3 region is CASSPPGAEQFF. DNA of the CDR3: TGTGCCAGCTCACCACCCGGGGCTGAGCAGTTCTTC. The variable domain in full, with the rest retrieved from reference TRBV18 and TRBJ2-1, is NAGVMQNPRHLVRRRGQEARLRCSPMKGHSHVYWYRQLPEEGLKFMVYLQKENIIDESGMPKERFSAEFPKEGPSILRIQQVVRGDSAAYFCASSPPGAEQFFGPGTRLTVL.

This chain uses TRBV5-1 with TRBJ2-1; 12 bases agree with TRBD2. From germline, CDR1 is SGHRS and CDR2 YFSETQ. There are 19 residues in the CDR3. With V trimmed by 0 bases and J by 4 bases, 11 bases remained unmatched. The CDR3 loop reads CASSLVALAGGKSYNEQFF. CDR3 DNA sequence: TGCGCCAGCAGCTTGGTAGCACTAGCGGGAGGAAAATCGTACAATGAGCAGTTCTTC.

The chain joins TRBV9 to TRBJ2-1, with 7 bases that match TRBD2. Germline CDR1 reads SGDLS; CDR2 reads YYNGEE. J lost 3 bases, V lost 1 base, and 10 bases had no gene match. This CDR3 has 17 residues. DNA for the CDR3: TGTGCCAGCAGCGTACGTATCGGGGCTAGCGGCTACAATGAGCAGTTCTTC. It yields the protein CASSVRIGASGYNEQFF.

In its sample, this clone was seen once. The chain carries TRBV29-1 and TRBJ2-3; D is undetermined. CDR1 is SQVTM and CDR2 is ANQGSEA in the germline V gene. The length of the CDR3 is 14 residues. Trimming cost V 7 bases and J 2 bases, with 16 bases left between them. CDR3 sequence: CSGVRQAYTDTQYF. CDR3 nucleotides: TGCAGCGGCGTACGGCAGGCCTACACAGATACGCAGTATTTT.

The chain joins TRBV28 to TRBJ1-5, with D unclear. This CDR3 region has 14 residues. Trimming stripped 6 bases from V and 0 bases from J, with 9 bases between. The germline CDR1 and CDR2 sequences are MDHEN and SYDVKM. CDR3 loop: CASSGEYSNQPQHF. DNA for the CDR3: TGTGCCAGCAGCGGCGAATATAGCAATCAGCCCCAGCATTTT.

The V gene is TRBV5-1, the J gene TRBJ2-2, with TRBD2 matching over 15 bases. The germline V gene has CDR1 SGHRS and CDR2 YFSETQ. The CDR3 consists of 15 residues. The V and J ends lost 6 bases and 5 bases, in that order; junction bases with no gene match: 2. This CDR3 is CASTGTSGRTGELFF. The CDR3, as DNA: TGCGCCAGCACCGGGACTAGCGGGAGGACCGGGGAGCTGTTTTTT.

The chain combines TRBV5-8 with TRBJ2-3, with a possible D match to TRBD2 (6 bases). This CDR3 spans 15 amino acids. V shed 4 bases and J shed 6 bases, with 18 bases lying between them. CDR1 is SGHTS and CDR2 is YDEGEE in the germline V gene. As DNA, the CDR3 is TGTGCCAGCAGCCCGGAGGGCGGGCCGGGGGATACGCAGTATTTT. Its translation is CASSPEGGPGDTQYF.